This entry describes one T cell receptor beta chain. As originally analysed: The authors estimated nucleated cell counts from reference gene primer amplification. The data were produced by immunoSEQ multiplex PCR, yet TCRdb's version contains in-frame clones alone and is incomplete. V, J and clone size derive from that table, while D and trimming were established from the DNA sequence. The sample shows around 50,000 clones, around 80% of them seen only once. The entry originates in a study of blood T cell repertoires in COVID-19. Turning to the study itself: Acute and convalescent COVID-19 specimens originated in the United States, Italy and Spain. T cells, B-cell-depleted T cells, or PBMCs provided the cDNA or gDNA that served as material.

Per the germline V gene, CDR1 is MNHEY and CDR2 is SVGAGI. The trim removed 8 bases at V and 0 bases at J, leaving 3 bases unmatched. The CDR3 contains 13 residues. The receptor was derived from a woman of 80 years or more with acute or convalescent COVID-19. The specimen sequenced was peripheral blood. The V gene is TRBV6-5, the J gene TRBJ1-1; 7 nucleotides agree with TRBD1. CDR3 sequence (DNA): TGTGCCAGCGGGGACAGCATGAACACTGAAGCTTTCTTT. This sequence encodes CASGDSMNTEAFF.